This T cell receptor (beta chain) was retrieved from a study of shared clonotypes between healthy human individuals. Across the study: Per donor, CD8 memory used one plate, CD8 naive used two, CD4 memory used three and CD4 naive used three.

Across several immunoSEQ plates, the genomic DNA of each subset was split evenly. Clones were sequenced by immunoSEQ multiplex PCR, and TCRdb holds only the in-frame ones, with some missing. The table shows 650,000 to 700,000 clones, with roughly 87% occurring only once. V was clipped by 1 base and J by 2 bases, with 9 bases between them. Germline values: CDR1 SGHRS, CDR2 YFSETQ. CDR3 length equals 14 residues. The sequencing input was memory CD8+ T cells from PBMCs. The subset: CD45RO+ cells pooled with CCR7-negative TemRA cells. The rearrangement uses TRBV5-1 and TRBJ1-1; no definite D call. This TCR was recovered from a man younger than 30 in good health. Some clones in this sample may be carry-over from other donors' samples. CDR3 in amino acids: CASSLWEDNTEAFF. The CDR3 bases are TGCGCCAGCAGCTTGTGGGAGGACAACACTGAAGCTTTCTTT.